The 7 T cell receptor beta chains below come from one sample, sequenced in a study of OX40 agonist ivuxolimab in advanced cancers. TCRdb keeps only in-frame clones here, not all; method: immunoSEQ multiplex PCR. The profile covers roughly 70,000 clones, with 70% to 90% appearing a single time and roughly 2.4% taken by the ten largest. Sample: CD4+ or CD8+ T cells sorted from blood, taken in a trial of the OX40 agonist ivuxolimab. These TCRs come from an adult with an advanced solid tumor such as melanoma, head and neck, liver or kidney cancer.

The rearrangement links TRBV7-6 to TRBJ2-1; 7 nucleotides align to TRBD2. CDR3 length equals 14 residues. CDR1 is SGHVS and CDR2 is FNYEAQ in the germline V gene. Trimming removed 2 bases from V and 7 bases from J; junction bases left unmatched: 5. The CDR3 nucleotides read TGTGCCAGCAGCTTAAGCGGGAATTCGAATGAGCAGTTCTTC. It yields the protein CASSLSGNSNEQFF.

This rearrangement joins TRBV4-3 to TRBJ1-1; D uncertain. Germline V CDR1 and CDR2: LGHNA, YSLEER. Trimming took off 1 base at V and 10 bases at J, with 7 bases between the two ends. The CDR3 extends over 11 amino acids. The CDR3 protein is CASSQGERAFF. The CDR3 DNA reads as TGCGCCAGCAGCCAAGGGGAGAGAGCTTTCTTT.

This chain links TRBV29-1 with TRBJ2-1, with 9 bases identical to TRBD1. Trimming cost V 7 bases and J 4 bases; bases outside gene matches: 5. Per germline, CDR1 SQVTM and CDR2 ANQGSEA. This CDR3 region has 13 residues. The CDR3 bases are TGCAGCGCGACGGGACAGGGTTACAATGAGCAGTTCTTC. Its translation: CSATGQGYNEQFF.

The chain joins TRBV19 to TRBJ2-7; D possibly corresponds to TRBD2 (6 bases). This CDR3 contains 17 residues. V was clipped by 5 bases and J by 2 bases, with 22 bases between them. Germline V gives CDR1 LNHDA, CDR2 SQIVND (reference sequence). The CDR3 nucleotides are TGTGCCAGTAGTTCCCCCTTAATGGCGGGACGTCCCTACGAGCAGTACTTC. Protein sequence: CASSSPLMAGRPYEQYF.

V is TRBV5-6 and J is TRBJ2-7, with D perhaps matching TRBD1 (6 bases). Germline CDR1 and CDR2: SGHDT and YYEEEE. Trimming cost V 5 bases and J 6 bases, with 18 bases left between them. This CDR3 region has 14 residues. This CDR3 is CASREQGTSLEQYF. The CDR3 DNA reads as TGTGCCAGCAGGGAACAGGGAACGAGCCTCGAGCAGTACTTC.

The rearrangement uses TRBV11-2 and TRBJ2-4, with a tentative D call TRBD1 (6 bases). The germline CDR1 and CDR2 sequences are SGHAT and FQNNGV. V lost 0 bases and J 7 bases, leaving 10 bases between the germline ends. The CDR3 is made up of 14 amino acids. The CDR3 nucleotides are TGTGCCAGCAGCTTAGAGTACAGGGCTAACATTCAGTACTTC. Amino acids: CASSLEYRANIQYF.

This clone has a single count. V gene TRBV2 combines with J gene TRBJ2-1, with TRBD2 matching 7 bases. CDR3 size: 15 residues. The V gene end was trimmed by 10 bases and the J gene end by 4 bases; junction bases not matched to a gene: 13. Germline assignment: CDR1 SNHLY and CDR2 FYNNEI. CDR3 sequence: CATRKSGEQYNEQFF. CDR3 nucleotides: TGTGCCACCCGAAAAAGCGGGGAACAATACAATGAGCAGTTCTTC.